This T cell receptor (beta chain) was recorded in a study of response to subunit inactivated influenza vaccine. The study, taken as a whole, reports: There was a suggestion from the authors that each seasonal influenza vaccination recruits few new T cells.

One entry per CDR3 protein, called by TCRdb with MiXCR from the RT-PCR reads. The sample has roughly 570,000 distinct CDR3 sequences, about 14% seen once. This clonotype was detected only a few times. What it binds is unknown. The CDR3 is made up of 16 amino acids. Germline loops: CDR1 SGHTA, CDR2 FQGNSA. V lost 2 bases and J lost 0, with 11 bases in between. This sample comprised PBMCs from blood, obtained 11 to 12 days after vaccination. This TCR was sampled from a man aged 45-65 years who received an inactivated influenza vaccine. This chain joins TRBV7-2 and TRBJ2-1; unclear D gene. In nucleotides, the CDR3 is TGTGCCAGCAGCTTAAGTATCACCCTCTCCTACAATGAGCAGTTCTTC. Translating it yields CASSLSITLSYNEQFF.